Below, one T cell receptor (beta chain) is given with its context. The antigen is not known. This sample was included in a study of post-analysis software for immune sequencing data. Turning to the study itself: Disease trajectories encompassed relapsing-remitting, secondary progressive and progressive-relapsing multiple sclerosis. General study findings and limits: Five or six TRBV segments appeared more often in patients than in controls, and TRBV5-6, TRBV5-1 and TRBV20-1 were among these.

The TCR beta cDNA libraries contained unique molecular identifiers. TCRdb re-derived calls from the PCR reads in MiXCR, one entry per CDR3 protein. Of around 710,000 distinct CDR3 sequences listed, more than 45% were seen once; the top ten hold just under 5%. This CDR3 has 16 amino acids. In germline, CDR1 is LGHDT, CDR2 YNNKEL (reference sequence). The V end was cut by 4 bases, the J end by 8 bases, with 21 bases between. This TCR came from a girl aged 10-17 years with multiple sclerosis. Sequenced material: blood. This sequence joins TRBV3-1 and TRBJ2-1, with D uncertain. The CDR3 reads CASSPGRLDLLDEQFF. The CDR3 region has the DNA TGTGCCAGCAGCCCAGGAAGGTTGGACCTATTGGATGAGCAGTTCTTC.